The sample holds a few counts of the clone carrying this T cell receptor beta chain. By flow cytometry, patients selected for sequencing had shown an expansion of CD8+CD57+ cells. The source of the sample is a study of CD8+CD57+ T cells in acquired aplastic anemia. Study details: Isolated CD4+ and CD8+ cells, once sorted, yielded DNA averaging around 2.9 ug.

Genomic DNA, serving as template, underwent TCR beta VDJ and CDR3 profiling. One entry per CDR3 protein, called by TCRdb with MiXCR from the reads. The sample contains about 75,000 distinct CDR3 sequences, 55% to 75% of which appear only once. This clonotype was sampled from a human donor with aplastic anemia. The sequenced sample was sorted CD4+, CD8+, or CD8+CD57+ T cells (not recorded which) from PBMCs.

The CDR3 DNA follows: TGTGCCACCAGCAGAGATCGGGGGGATACTGAAGCTTTCTTT. It codes for CATSRDRGDTEAFF. The V call is TRBV15, the J call TRBJ1-1; possible D gene TRBD1, 5 bases. The CDR3 contains 14 residues. The germline gives CDR1 LNHNV, CDR2 YYDKDF (reference sequence). Trimming took off 0 bases at V and 5 bases at J, with 10 bases between the two ends.